This TCR beta chain was captured in a study of beta chain features in type 1 diabetes. Study at large: Patients did not differ from healthy donors in age, gender or cell yield. The study's findings and limits: Moderate yet significant TCRB CDR3 shortening was seen in Type 1 diabetes patients in all four CD4+ subsets.

With regard to this clone: Antigen: not known.

Expressed TCRB transcripts were sequenced, since all the RNA that had been isolated was reverse transcribed. The method was immunoSEQ multiplex PCR; TCRdb's version includes in-frame clones alone and lacks a portion of them. The table shows 600,000 to 700,000 clones, with around 11% occurring only once. Germline assignment: CDR1 MRHNA and CDR2 SNTAGT. CDR3 size: 14 residues. Unmatched junction bases numbered 9, after V lost 8 bases and J lost 3 bases. The receptor's source is a man younger than 40 with type 1 diabetes. The rearrangement joins TRBV6-4 to TRBJ2-5, with TRBD1 matching 7 bases. Sequencing input: naive CD4+ T cells from blood. In DNA, the CDR3 is TGTGCCAGCCCCAGACAGGGAGAGAAAGAGACCCAGTACTTC. Encoded protein: CASPRQGEKETQYF.